The T cell receptor (beta chain) described here comes from a study of blood T cells in healthy people across ages. Study outcomes and limitations: Using unsorted PBMCs precluded a conclusive naive versus antigen-experienced comparison.

The CDR3 covers 13 residues. Germline assignment: CDR1 SEHNR and CDR2 FQNEAQ (reference sequence). Through a sample-barcoded 5' primer and a J-beta primer mix, a second PCR was run for roughly 6 to 11 cycles. TCRdb reanalysed the 5' RACE reads using MiXCR and keeps one entry per CDR3 protein. The sample records over 1.5 million distinct CDR3 sequences, roughly 52% being singletons. This clonotype has just a few counts. Its specificity is unknown. Peripheral blood, approximately 10 milliliters per donor, was collected. What was sequenced was blood. This sequence joins TRBV7-9 and TRBJ2-4, with 9 nucleotides matching TRBD1. The DNA end favors TRBJ2-5, so the J call may be wrong. The TCR comes from a woman between 40 and 55 years old in good health. CDR3 in DNA: TGTGCCAGCGGGACAGGGAGGCAAGAGACCCAGTACTTC. Amino acids: CASGTGRQETQYF.